The clone carrying this T cell receptor beta chain was counted between two and nine times. As yet, its antigen is unknown. RNA was extracted and reverse transcribed into cDNA as the sequencing template. TCRdb's copy holds only in-frame clones and misses some; the assay was immunoSEQ multiplex PCR. The profile shows 150,000 to 200,000 clones, approximately 57% of them singletons. The data derive from a study of CD8+ T cells in alopecia areata. General study findings and limits: Although TCR sharing was seen in mice, sharing across patients was less clear, possibly for HLA-related reasons. Many expanded lesional clones persisted during tofacitinib (in both scalp and blood). Compared with normal scalp, lesional scalp had higher clonality and more expanded CD8+ clones.

The treatment: oral pan-JAK inhibitor, 5-10 mg twice daily. The CDR3 length is 11 residues. The germline CDR1 and CDR2 sequences are SQVTM and ANQGSEA. The V and J ends lost 8 bases and 6 bases respectively, with 11 bases between them. This material consisted of CD4+ T cells sorted from blood, taken at week 24, from a patient treated with tofacitinib. The sequence derives from a human donor with alopecia areata. The V call is TRBV29-1, the J call TRBJ2-1; D gene uncertain. The CDR3 here is CSSRDPNEQFF. CDR3 nucleotide sequence: TGCAGCTCCCGCGATCCCAATGAGCAGTTCTTC.